The subject of this entry is one TCR beta chain. The antigen this receptor binds is unknown. No base quality values were provided; no much bigger clone lies one nucleotide off. The treatment or condition tag for this specimen amounts to: around 19 received Ad26.COV2.S at low or high dose, single or two shots; about 5 received placebo; per-sample allocation not given. Repertoires of vaccine and placebo recipients were sequenced from samples taken on day 63 after the first injection. Cohort 1b enrolled 20 to 30 adults aged 18-55 years at a single site in Boston, USA, between 29 July and 7 August 2020. As a vaccine, Ad26.COV2.S was a replication-incompetent adenovirus type 26 vector that expressed a prefusion-stabilized SARS-CoV-2 spike protein derived from the original Wuhan strain. The data stem from a study of Ad26.COV2.S vaccination and SARS-CoV-2 variants (dated by TCRdb to about 2021). At the level of the whole study: Donors in the vaccine arm were drawn from COV1001, a multicentre, randomized, double-blind, placebo-controlled phase I-IIa trial testing Ad26.COV2.S in healthy adults. Ad26.COV2.S was administered intramuscularly at a dose of 5x10^10 or 1x10^11 viral particles, either as one shot or as two shots given 56 days apart. The specificity and breadth of SARS-CoV-2-reactive T cell receptors after Ad26.COV2.S vaccination were assessed by TCRbeta repertoire sequencing. The TCR-sequenced set comprised approximately 32 samples: roughly 19 Ad26.COV2.S vaccine recipients, 5 placebo recipients and 8 SARS-CoV-2 convalescent individuals. Trial participants were randomized into five groups of five, in which low-dose or high-dose Ad26.COV2.S was given once or twice, or placebo was given on both occasions. Blinding of investigators to trial group allocation was maintained during experiments and outcome assessment. The full study reports these points: Comparing responses between vaccine doses or regimens was not something the study was powered to do. The authors noted that the TCR breadth and depth analyses may have underestimated total T cell responses. Higher spike-specific TCR breadth was observed in Ad26.COV2.S recipients than in placebo recipients (P = 0.0014). Comparable non-spike TCR breadth was observed between vaccine and placebo recipients, consistent with only spike being contained in the vaccine. Substantial breadth of spike-specific CD8+ and CD4+ T cell responses was reported after vaccination.

TCRbeta CDR3 regions were sequenced with the immunoSEQ Assay. After extraction, genomic DNA underwent amplification by bias-controlled multiplex PCR, followed by high-throughput sequencing. In the original analysis: To quantify the absolute abundance of every unique TCRbeta CDR3 region, sequences were collapsed and filtered. T cell fraction was estimated by normalization of TCRbeta template counts to usable DNA, with usable DNA being measured through amplification of reference genes present in all nucleated cells. Repertoire TCRs were annotated as SARS-CoV-2-specific when V gene, CDR3 amino acid sequence and J gene were exactly matched to a known reactive TCR set. The reference SARS-CoV-2 TCR set was derived from MIRA and filtered for enrichment in COVID-19-positive ImmuneCODE repertoires, a step that removed public or cross-reactive TCRs. Based on the MIRA antigens, annotated TCRs were further analysed at the level of specific ORF or position within ORF. Breadth was defined as annotated unique rearrangements over total unique productive rearrangements; depth was the summed frequency of those rearrangements. Two-sided Wilcoxon rank-sum tests were applied when comparing TCR breadth between groups. TCRdb's version of the immuneACCESS table is confined to in-frame rearrangements and falls short of the full clone set. An unresolved V gene accounts for under half of the shortfall where checked; the remainder is of unknown origin. V, J and clone size are taken as reported in that table, and D and trimming were inferred from the DNA itself. In this sample the table shows roughly 300,000 clones, roughly 90% of which occur a single time. The top ten clones comprise approximately 4.5% of the sample.

The germline V gene (reference sequence) specifies MNHEY as CDR1 and SMNVEV as CDR2. The CDR3 starts with the cysteine, ends with the phenylalanine, and has 14 residues. Here the CDR3 DNA is all that survives: 42 bases in frame from base 1. Relative to germline, V is missing 5 bases and J is missing 5 bases, with 4 bases of the junction outside any gene match. The receptor comes from a person aged 18-60 years who received the Ad26.COV2.S COVID-19 vaccine or a placebo. Here the chain combines TRBV27 and TRBJ2-2; 8 central bases correspond to TRBD2. The sequencing here drew on peripheral blood, taken in a trial of Ad26.COV2.S vaccine versus placebo. CDR3 region: CASSVGLVTGELFF. The nucleotide sequence is TGTGCCAGCAGTGTGGGACTAGTGACCGGGGAGCTGTTTTTT.